The 5 T cell receptor beta chains reported below all come from one sample, sequenced in a study of low-dose radiotherapy and immunotherapy resistance in tumors. Alpha- and beta-chain coverage of first-strand cDNA came from TRAV- and TRBV-specific primers. Amplification of TCRs used a constant-region primer and V-primer adapter for 20 PCR cycles. One entry per CDR3 protein, called by TCRdb with MiXCR from the reads. This sample has 95,000 to 100,000 distinct CDR3 sequences, with roughly 20% found just once. Time point denoted: after trial treatment. Treatment described: LDRT plus nivolumab, ipilimumab, low-dose cyclophosphamide and aspirin (RACIN trial). The sequencing used PBMCs, collected after low-dose radiotherapy plus immunotherapy. All receptors come from a male donor with prostate cancer.

This clonotype was counted ten times or more. The chain combines TRBV4-2 with TRBJ2-5, with 10 bases that match TRBD2. V lost 4 bases, J lost 4 bases, and 12 bases stayed unmatched. This CDR3 comprises 17 residues. Per germline, CDR1 LGHNA and CDR2 YNFKEQ. CDR3 amino acids: CASSRGLAGELVETQYF. CDR3 nucleotides: TGTGCCAGCAGCCGGGGGCTAGCGGGGGAATTAGTAGAGACCCAGTACTTC.

This clonotype has ten or more counts. The V gene is TRBV30, the J gene TRBJ2-1; no reliable D call. This CDR3 is built from 15 residues. Germline lookup yields CDR1 GTSNPN and CDR2 SVGIG (reference sequence). The V gene lost 3 bases and the J gene lost 2 bases, with 14 bases spanning the gap. The CDR3: CAWSLTGAPYNEQFF. The CDR3 region has the DNA TGTGCCTGGAGCCTGACGGGCGCCCCCTACAATGAGCAGTTCTTC.

Of note for this clonotype: A far bigger clonotype differs at one base, so this is likely a read error. The chain is built from TRBV6-2 or TRBV6-3 and TRBJ2-5, with D possibly matching TRBD1 (6 bases). The CDR3 spans 13 residues. Germline CDR1 is MNHEY and CDR2 is SVGEGT. CDR3 nucleotides: TGTGTCAGCAGTCCCCAGGGGTATGAGACCCAGTACTTC. This codes for CVSSPQGYETQYF.

The J gene is TRBJ2-7, the V gene TRBV27; 7 nucleotides line up with TRBD1. This CDR3 region has 15 residues. The V gene's germline CDR1 is MNHEY and CDR2 SMNVEV (reference sequence). The ends lost 2 bases at V and 9 bases at J; junction bases unmatched: 13. DNA of the CDR3: TGTGCCAGCAGTTTACCGGGGACAGCCCTCCACGGGCAGTACTTC. Protein product: CASSLPGTALHGQYF.

This clonotype was observed many times. DNA of the CDR3: TGCGCCAGCAGCCAAGAAACAGGGAACTATGGCTACACCTTC. It yields the protein CASSQETGNYGYTF. The rearrangement links TRBV4-1 to TRBJ1-2, with a tentative D call TRBD1 (6 bases). The CDR3 runs 14 residues. The V gene lost 0 bases and the J gene lost 2 bases, with 7 bases spanning the gap. Germline CDR1 MGHRA, CDR2 YSYEKL.